This T cell receptor (beta chain) was documented in a study of pediatric ulcerative colitis (dated by TCRdb to the late 2010s). Broadly, across the study: From eight or nine newly diagnosed, treatment-naive pediatric ulcerative colitis patients and a few non-IBD control children, paired blood and rectal samples were collected.

V loses 2 bases of germline sequence and J loses 4 bases, and the interval between the two ends is 12 bases. Reading from cysteine to phenylalanine, the CDR3 counts 15 amino acids. Only CDR3 DNA is held: 45 bases, read in frame from base 1. CDR1 and CDR2 are drawn from the germline V gene: SGHVS, FQNEAQ. In the case of this clone: There is no known antigen for this receptor. Base qualities are not at hand, and no much larger clone is one base apart.

Controls underwent colonoscopy for suspected IBD, had macroscopically and histologically normal endoscopy, and were not diagnosed with IBD within the following year. Blood was sampled at the time of the colonoscopy. The Wizard kit (Promega) was used to extract genomic DNA from both blood and intestinal samples. The paper as a whole reports these results and caveats: Features of the rectal repertoire distinguished controls, mild-moderate colitis patients and acute severe colitis patients, and in acute severe colitis, rectal diversity was reduced because of clonal expansions. A couple of rectal CDR3 clonotypes were found in every ulcerative colitis patient but in no control. Autologous blood-rectal clonal overlap was significantly higher in ulcerative colitis patients than in controls, suggesting increased T cell trafficking to inflamed tissue. For technical reasons, substantially fewer templates were yielded by the blood samples of a couple of patients, and these blood samples were excluded from blood-rectal overlap analysis. The healthy control group was small, with only a handful of individuals. Because the repertoires came from total lymphocyte DNA, rare subsets such as regulatory T cells may have patterns that are not reflected.

Through the immunoSEQ TRB Survey service, multiplex V and J primers were used to amplify rearranged CDR3 beta regions from genomic DNA. To keep sequencing depth the same across samples, survey-level depth of up to 500,000 reads per sample was applied. Libraries were purified, pooled and sequenced on Illumina technology. The authors processed their data as follows. Productive clonality, sample overlap, pairwise scatters, CDR3 beta length, V/D/J gene usage and productiveness were all assessed with the immunoSEQ online tools. Calculated diversity was defined as the number of unique rearrangements divided by total templates times 100, and Shannon and Simpson indices were additionally computed. For principal component analysis, Z-score normalized data were analyzed with the R prcomp function and the ggbiplot package. Morisita's index was used to quantify blood-rectal clonal overlap within each subject. The clones in this table, taken by TCRdb from immuneACCESS, are in-frame only. Not every clone is retained; where verified, under half of the shortfall comes from an unresolved V gene, and the cause of the rest is unknown. The V and J calls and the clone size are those of that table, but D and trimming were determined from the DNA. The sample table records 55,000 to 70,000 clones; more than 75% of these occur just once. The top ten clonotypes cover about 1.5% of the sample.

Sequenced: blood. The sequence was obtained from a boy younger than 18 who was a control in a study of pediatric ulcerative colitis. The rearrangement joined TRBV7-8 to TRBJ2-1; TRBD1 is a weak D gene call, 6 bases matching. This receptor has the CDR3 CASSLSQGMYNEQFF. The DNA sequence is as follows: TGTGCCAGCAGCTTATCACAGGGTATGTACAATGAGCAGTTCTTC.